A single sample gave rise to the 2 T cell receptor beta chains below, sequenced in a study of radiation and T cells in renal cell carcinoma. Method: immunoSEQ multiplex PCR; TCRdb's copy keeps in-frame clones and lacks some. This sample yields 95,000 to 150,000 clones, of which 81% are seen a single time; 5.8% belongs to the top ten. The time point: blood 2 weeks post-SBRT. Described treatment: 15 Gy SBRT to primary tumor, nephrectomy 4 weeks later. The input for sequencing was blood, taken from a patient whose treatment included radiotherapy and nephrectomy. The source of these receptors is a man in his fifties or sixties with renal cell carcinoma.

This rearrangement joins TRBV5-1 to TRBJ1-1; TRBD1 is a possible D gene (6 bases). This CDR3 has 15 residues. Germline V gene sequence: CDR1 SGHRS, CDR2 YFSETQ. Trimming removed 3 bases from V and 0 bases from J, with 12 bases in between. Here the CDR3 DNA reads TGCGCCAGCAGCTGGAACAGGGCAATGAACACTGAAGCTTTCTTT. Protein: CASSWNRAMNTEAFF.

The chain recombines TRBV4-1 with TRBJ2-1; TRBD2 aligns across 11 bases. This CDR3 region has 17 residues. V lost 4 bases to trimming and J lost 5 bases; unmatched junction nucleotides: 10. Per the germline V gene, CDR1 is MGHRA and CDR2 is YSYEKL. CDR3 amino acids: CASSRLPTSGSDNEQFF. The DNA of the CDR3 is TGCGCCAGCAGCCGCCTACCCACTAGCGGGAGTGACAATGAGCAGTTCTTC.